This T cell receptor beta chain is drawn from a study of blood T cell repertoires in COVID-19. About the research overall: Italy, Spain and the United States were the sources of the convalescent and acute COVID-19 samples. From T cells, B-cell-depleted T cells, or PBMCs came the material, which was cDNA or gDNA.

Method: immunoSEQ multiplex PCR; TCRdb's copy keeps in-frame clones and lacks some. The repertoire holds around 250,000 clones, approximately 83% seen once, with around 2% in the top ten. All enrollees were roughly 18 to 95 years old and from approximately 24 US areas. Participants reported their clinical history, and cohort assignment relied on those reports. The TCR originated in a woman aged 50 to 60 who had recovered from COVID-19. Sequencing used PBMCs or T cells enriched from blood (not recorded which).

The DNA for the CDR3 is TGTGCCAGCAACCTCTTTGGGACAGGGGGCAATCAGCCCCAGCATTTT. This translates into CASNLFGTGGNQPQHF. The rearrangement joins TRBV28 to TRBJ1-5, with TRBD1 matching over 10 bases. The CDR3 extends over 16 amino acids. The germline V gene encodes CDR1 MDHEN and CDR2 SYDVKM. V was pared by 7 bases and J by 2 bases, with 8 bases of the junction left unmatched.